The 24 T cell receptor beta chains presented below share a single source sample, sequenced in a study of vaccination effects on CD4 cells after COVID-19. Antigen-specific CD4+ T cells were expanded (with viral peptide pools) by the ViraFEST assay ahead of sequencing. Isolation of CD4+ T cells took place after approximately 10 days of culture. Testing of the vaccine recipients showed negative nucleocapsid antibodies and no prior SARS-CoV-2 infection. No antigens are known for them. This table comes from immunoSEQ multiplex PCR, and its TCRdb copy is limited to in-frame clones, with some not included. This sample has tens of thousands of clones, with around 67% found just once. Sequencing was performed on CD4+ T cells from PBMCs cultured with SARS-CoV-2 spike peptides, taken before COVID-19 vaccination. The source of these receptors is a human donor who received a COVID-19 vaccine.

The chain links TRBV7-2 to TRBJ1-2; tentatively, D is TRBD1 (5 bases). This CDR3 has 16 amino acids. Trimming cost V 6 bases and J 3 bases, with 20 bases left between them. Per germline, CDR1 SGHTA and CDR2 FQGNSA. The CDR3 region has the DNA TGTGCCAGCAGTCGGATTACCTCAGGGAGAGACTATGGCTACACCTTC. It is translated as CASSRITSGRDYGYTF.

This clone was picked up one time. The chain combines TRBV5-1 with TRBJ2-5; 13 positions match TRBD2. J gave up 4 bases and V 4 bases, and 7 bases lay outside the gene matches. The CDR3 has 16 residues. Germline CDR1 SGHRS, CDR2 YFSETQ. In DNA form, the CDR3 reads TGCGCCAGCAGCCCCGGGACTAGCGGGATTCGAGAGACCCAGTACTTC. Translated, it gives CASSPGTSGIRETQYF.

This chain uses TRBV3-1 (or the pseudogene TRBV3-2) with TRBJ2-7; 10 bases match TRBD1. Germline CDR1 reads LGHDT; CDR2 reads YNNKEL (reference sequence). V shed 8 bases and J 6 bases; nucleotides not matched to a gene: 13. The CDR3 runs to 15 residues. The CDR3 coding sequence is TGTGCCAGCCAAGTGAAGGGACAGGGGATTTTCGAGCAGTACTTC. Translating it yields CASQVKGQGIFEQYF.

The chain combines TRBV11-3 with TRBJ2-1, with 9 bases aligning to TRBD1. This CDR3 comprises 17 residues. Germline V CDR1 and CDR2: SGHNT, YENEEA. The trim removed 2 bases at V and 8 bases at J, leaving 13 bases unmatched. The CDR3 DNA reads TGTGCCAGCAGCTTATACGCTCCCGGGACAGGGTTGGATGAGCAGTTCTTC. Its protein is CASSLYAPGTGLDEQFF.

V and J are TRBV9 and TRBJ2-5; D is possibly TRBD2 (6 bases). V lost 3 bases and J 1 base, leaving 19 bases between the germline ends. The length of the CDR3 is 17 residues. Germline CDR1 is SGDLS and CDR2 is YYNGEE. The CDR3 region is CASSGGDQAGRQETQYF. In DNA form, the CDR3 reads TGTGCCAGCAGCGGTGGGGATCAAGCGGGCCGCCAAGAGACCCAGTACTTC.

This rearrangement joins TRBV5-1 to TRBJ1-6; the match to TRBD1 covers 7 bases. Unmatched junction bases numbered 7, after V lost 2 bases and J lost 8 bases. The CDR3 is 15 amino acids. The germline V gene encodes CDR1 SGHRS and CDR2 YFSETQ. CDR3 bases: TGCGCCAGCAGCTTCTGGCAGGGGGGTGATTCACCCCTCCACTTT. It yields the protein CASSFWQGGDSPLHF.

This clone appeared once. The rearrangement uses TRBV19 and TRBJ1-5, with a tentative D call TRBD1 (6 bases). Trimming cost V 3 bases and J 9 bases, with 15 bases left between them. The CDR3 has 14 amino acids. Germline CDR1 is LNHDA and CDR2 is SQIVND (reference sequence). The chain's CDR3 is CASSIGWDNMPQHF. CDR3 sequence (DNA): TGTGCCAGTAGTATTGGTTGGGACAACATGCCCCAGCATTTT.

This clone was recorded only once. The chain links TRBV3-1 (or the pseudogene TRBV3-2) to TRBJ1-2; TRBD1 is a possible D gene (5 bases). Germline V gives CDR1 LGHDT, CDR2 YNNKEL (reference sequence). The V end lost 2 bases, the J end lost 4 bases, and 8 bases lay between the germline ends. The CDR3 loop spans 13 amino acids. Here the CDR3 reads CASSQQGSYGYTF. The CDR3 DNA reads TGTGCCAGCAGCCAACAGGGATCCTATGGCTACACCTTC.

This clone has only one observation. The genes are TRBV10-3 and TRBJ2-7; D is undetermined. The germline V gene encodes CDR1 ENHRY and CDR2 SYGVKD. The V gene lost 4 bases and the J gene lost 5 bases, with 12 bases spanning the gap. The CDR3 covers 13 residues. In DNA, the CDR3 is TGTGCCATCAGTGGCCCAAATACCAACGAGCAGTACTTC. Translated, it gives CAISGPNTNEQYF.

The chain uses TRBV5-1 and TRBJ1-1; D is unclear. From germline, CDR1 is SGHRS and CDR2 YFSETQ. The CDR3 is 16 amino acids. The germline V and J ends were trimmed by 0 bases and 3 bases, with 15 bases remaining between them. In DNA form, the CDR3 reads TGCGCCAGCAGCTTGGCCGGGGTGGAGTGGGACACTGAAGCTTTCTTT. It translates to CASSLAGVEWDTEAFF.

This chain connects TRBV4-2 to TRBJ1-2, with 8 bases lining up with TRBD1. From germline, CDR1 is LGHNA and CDR2 YNFKEQ. V gave up 1 base and J gave up 2 bases; unmatched junction bases: 6. This CDR3 region has 16 residues. CDR3 coding DNA: TGTGCCAGCAGCCAAGTGGACAACAGGGGGAACTATGGCTACACCTTC. Encoded protein: CASSQVDNRGNYGYTF.

This clone was detected only once. V usage is TRBV6-1 and J usage is TRBJ2-4; unclear D gene. Trimming took off 3 bases at V and 7 bases at J, with 1 base between the two ends. This CDR3 spans 10 amino acids. Germline V gene sequence: CDR1 MNHNS, CDR2 SASEGT. The CDR3 loop reads CASSENIQYF. The CDR3 DNA sequence: TGTGCCAGCAGTGAGAACATTCAGTACTTC.

This chain uses TRBV30 with TRBJ1-4; a possible D gene is TRBD1 (5 bases). V lost 4 bases and J 3 bases, leaving 9 bases between the germline ends. Germline-derived CDR1 and CDR2 are GTSNPN and SVGIG (reference sequence). There are 13 residues in the CDR3. The CDR3 nucleotides read TGTGCCTGGAAACAGGCGGCTAATGAAAAACTGTTTTTT. The encoded protein is CAWKQAANEKLFF.

V gene TRBV6-1 combines with J gene TRBJ2-7; no clear D. The CDR3 totals 18 residues. Trimming removed 4 bases from V and 0 bases from J, with 22 bases in between. Germline V CDR1 and CDR2: MNHNS, SASEGT. The CDR3 loop reads CASSGLADRLIVSYEQYF. The CDR3 DNA follows: TGTGCCAGCAGTGGCCTCGCGGACCGCCTCATAGTCTCCTACGAGCAGTACTTC.

This clone is termed large. This chain joins TRBV9 and TRBJ2-5, with D uncertain. This CDR3 is 15 amino acids long. V was pared by 0 bases and J by 2 bases, with 11 bases between. Germline assignment: CDR1 SGDLS and CDR2 YYNGEE. The CDR3 spells CASSVEVRPQETQYF. The CDR3 nucleotides are TGTGCCAGCAGCGTAGAGGTACGGCCTCAAGAGACCCAGTACTTC. The variable domain in full, completed from reference TRBV9 and TRBJ2-5, reads DSGVTQTPKHLITATGQRVTLRCSPRSGDLSVYWYQQSLDQGLQFLIQYYNGEERAKGNILERFSAQQFPDLHSELNLSSLELGDSALYFCASSVEVRPQETQYFGPGTRLLVL.

The V and J genes are TRBV7-9 and TRBJ1-2, with D tentatively TRBD1 (6 bases). Trimming took 3 bases from V and 2 from J, leaving 10 bases between them. CDR3 length equals 14 residues. Germline loops: CDR1 SEHNR, CDR2 FQNEAQ (reference sequence). Here the CDR3 reads CASSLLGTNYGYTF. Here the CDR3 DNA reads TGTGCCAGCAGCTTGTTAGGGACAAACTATGGCTACACCTTC.

V gene TRBV25-1 combines with J gene TRBJ2-5; tentative D call: TRBD1 (6 bases). Germline V gives CDR1 MGHDK, CDR2 SYGVNS. V lost 5 bases to trimming and J lost 4 bases, with 20 bases between them. The length of the CDR3 is 16 residues. Here the CDR3 reads CASSPPGQGERETQYF. The CDR3, as DNA: TGTGCCAGCAGTCCCCCGGGACAAGGGGAACGAGAGACCCAGTACTTC.

The chain couples TRBV7-6 to TRBJ2-1; the D gene is possibly TRBD1 (5 bases). The CDR3 is 16 residues long. Germline V CDR1 and CDR2: SGHVS, FNYEAQ. V shed 3 bases and J shed 3 bases, with 15 bases lying between them. CDR3 loop: CASSLGQLLNYNEQFF. CDR3 nucleotides: TGTGCCAGCAGCTTGGGGCAGCTCCTCAACTACAATGAGCAGTTCTTC.

For the CDR3, the DNA is TGTGCCAGTGCCGGGACAGGGTACTACAATGAGCAGTTCTTC. This encodes CASAGTGYYNEQFF. The V call is TRBV19, the J call TRBJ2-1; 9 nucleotides align to TRBD1. V trimming: 8 bases; J trimming: 3 bases; junction bases outside the gene matches: 5. Germline V lookup: CDR1 LNHDA, CDR2 SQIVND (reference sequence). The CDR3 runs 14 residues.

This clone was seen only a few times. V and J are TRBV30 and TRBJ2-7; maybe TRBD2 (6 bases). Germline assignment: CDR1 GTSNPN and CDR2 SVGIG (reference sequence). The length of the CDR3 is 11 residues. V gave up 0 bases and J gave up 12 bases, with 12 bases separating them. The CDR3 here is CAWSVGGVLYF. The CDR3 nucleotides read TGTGCCTGGAGTGTAGGCGGGGTGTTGTACTTC.

The chain combines TRBV5-4 with TRBJ2-5; 8 nucleotides match TRBD2. CDR3 length: 14 amino acids. The germline V gene encodes CDR1 SGHNT and CDR2 YYREEE (reference sequence). Losses at the gene ends were 3 bases for V and 2 bases for J; bases not matched to a gene: 3. CDR3 protein: CASSSGTRQETQYF. The CDR3 region has the DNA TGTGCCAGCAGCTCCGGGACTAGGCAAGAGACCCAGTACTTC.

The chain has TRBV7-2 and TRBJ2-1, with 10 bases fitting TRBD1. The CDR3 has 13 amino acids. Germline V gives CDR1 SGHTA, CDR2 FQGNSA. J was trimmed by 8 bases and V by 3 bases; bases with no gene match: 1. The CDR3 DNA reads as TGTGCCAGCAGCTTGGACAGGGGGGATGAGCAGTTCTTC. Amino acid sequence: CASSLDRGDEQFF.

The V and J genes are TRBV7-8 and TRBJ2-7; D is perhaps TRBD1 (6 bases). V was shortened by 7 bases and J by 3 bases, with 16 bases between the two germline ends. The CDR3 consists of 14 residues. Germline CDR1 and CDR2: SGHVS and FQNEAQ. The CDR3 sequence: CASTSFQGSYEQYF. The CDR3 nucleotides read TGTGCCAGCACCAGCTTCCAGGGGAGCTACGAGCAGTACTTC.

This clone was found a few times. The chain is built from TRBV27 and TRBJ1-1; 7 bases align to TRBD1. CDR1 is MNHEY, CDR2 SMNVEV, per germline (reference sequence). The CDR3 is made up of 13 amino acids. The V and J ends lost 3 bases and 6 bases, in that order; junction bases with no gene match: 4. CDR3 DNA sequence: TGTGCCAGCAGTTTCCGACAGGGCGCTGAAGCTTTCTTT. Amino acid sequence: CASSFRQGAEAFF.